This T cell receptor (beta chain) was documented in a study of blood T cells in healthy people across ages. Study observations and caveats: Nothing was known about donor CMV status, and this possibly confounded expanded clonotype changes. It was the long-lived donors that had more naive CD4+ cells and higher diversity than aged donors.

For this clonotype: Its antigen is currently unknown.

Combining a sample-barcoded 5' primer with a J-beta primer mix, a second PCR ran for roughly 7 to 12 cycles. TCRdb independently ran MiXCR on the 5' RACE reads; one entry per CDR3 protein. This table has around 1.5 million distinct CDR3 sequences, almost 35% appearing once. V shed 0 bases and J shed 1 base, with 16 bases lying between them. Germline assignment: CDR1 MGHRA and CDR2 YSYEKL. The CDR3 loop spans 17 amino acids. The receptor was isolated from a woman aged 25 to 39 in good health. The chain is built from TRBV4-1 and TRBJ2-7; a weak D match, TRBD1 (6 bases). The sequencing input was blood. CDR3 residues: CASSQDRRSGVSYEQYF. In DNA, the CDR3 is TGCGCCAGCAGCCAAGATAGGAGGTCAGGGGTATCCTACGAGCAGTACTTC.